This T cell receptor beta chain was found in a study of blood T cell repertoires in COVID-19. Profiled with immunoSEQ multiplex PCR; TCRdb holds only in-frame clones, not every one. The sample shows 150,000 to 250,000 clones, about 80% of them seen only once. Germline-derived CDR1 and CDR2 are SGHRS and YFSETQ. The V end was cut by 4 bases, the J end by 0 bases, with 17 bases between. The CDR3 has 17 amino acids. The TCR was taken from a man aged 35 to 55 who had recovered from COVID-19. The sequenced sample was PBMCs or T cells enriched from blood (not recorded which). The chain links TRBV5-1 to TRBJ2-1; a possible D gene is TRBD2 (5 bases). In DNA, the CDR3 is TGCGCCAGCAGCATACGAGGTTCGGGGAACTCCTACAATGAGCAGTTCTTC. Its translation: CASSIRGSGNSYNEQFF.